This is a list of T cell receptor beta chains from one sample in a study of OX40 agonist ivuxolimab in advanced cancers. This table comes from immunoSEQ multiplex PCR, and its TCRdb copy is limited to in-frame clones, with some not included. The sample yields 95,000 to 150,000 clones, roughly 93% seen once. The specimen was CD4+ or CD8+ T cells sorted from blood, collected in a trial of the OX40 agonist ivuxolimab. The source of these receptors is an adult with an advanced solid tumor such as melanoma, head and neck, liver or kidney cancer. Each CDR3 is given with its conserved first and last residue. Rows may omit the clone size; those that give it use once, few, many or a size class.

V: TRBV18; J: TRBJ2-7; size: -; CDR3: CASSPGGVYYEQYF
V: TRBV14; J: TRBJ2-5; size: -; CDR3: CASSPGTSGGVQETQYF
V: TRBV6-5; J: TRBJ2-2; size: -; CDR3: CASSLGTATGELFF
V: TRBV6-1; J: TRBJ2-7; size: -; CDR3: CASTTGSAYEQYF
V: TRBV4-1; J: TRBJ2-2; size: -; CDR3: CASSQTGTSYTGELFF
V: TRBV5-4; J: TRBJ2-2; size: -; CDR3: CASSLGGTNNGELFF
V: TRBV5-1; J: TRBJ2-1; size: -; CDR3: CASSSERGFNEQFF
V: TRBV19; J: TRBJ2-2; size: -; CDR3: CASSMYRVYGELFF
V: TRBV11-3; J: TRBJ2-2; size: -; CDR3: CASSLNTGELFF
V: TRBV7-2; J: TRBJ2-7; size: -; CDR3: CASSSPTGGHYEQYF
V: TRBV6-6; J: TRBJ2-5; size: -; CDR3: CASRASGQETQYF
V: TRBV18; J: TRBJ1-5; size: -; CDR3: CASSPTGKGNQPQHF
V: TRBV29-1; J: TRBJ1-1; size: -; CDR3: CTSGENTEAFF
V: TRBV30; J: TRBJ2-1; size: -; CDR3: CAWSAGLEYNEQFF
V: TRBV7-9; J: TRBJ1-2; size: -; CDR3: CASSPDFTGTANNYGYTF
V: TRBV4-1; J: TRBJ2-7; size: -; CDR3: CASSRVGRAYEQYF
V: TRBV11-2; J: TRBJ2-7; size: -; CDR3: CAIGPYEQYF
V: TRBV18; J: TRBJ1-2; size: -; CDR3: CASSQGDPVAYGYTF
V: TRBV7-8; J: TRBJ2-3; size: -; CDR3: CASRRRVQATDTQYF
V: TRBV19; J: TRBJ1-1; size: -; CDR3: CASSLPGRQNTEAFF
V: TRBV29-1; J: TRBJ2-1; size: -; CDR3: CSVASHGYNEQFF
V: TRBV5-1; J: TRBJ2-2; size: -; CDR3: CASSSGRGGGELFF
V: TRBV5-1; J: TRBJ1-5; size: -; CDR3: CASRGRQPQHF
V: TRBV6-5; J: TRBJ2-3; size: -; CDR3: CASSLDTTDTQYF
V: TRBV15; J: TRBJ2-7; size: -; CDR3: CATSRDRLRSSYEQYF
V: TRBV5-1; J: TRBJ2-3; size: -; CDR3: CASSDGGTGEDTQYF
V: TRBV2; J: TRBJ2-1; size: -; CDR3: CASSAPGQLYNEQFF
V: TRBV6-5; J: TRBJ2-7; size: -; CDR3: CASTQYYEQYF
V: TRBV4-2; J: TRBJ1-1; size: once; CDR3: CASSQDSGEMNTEAFF